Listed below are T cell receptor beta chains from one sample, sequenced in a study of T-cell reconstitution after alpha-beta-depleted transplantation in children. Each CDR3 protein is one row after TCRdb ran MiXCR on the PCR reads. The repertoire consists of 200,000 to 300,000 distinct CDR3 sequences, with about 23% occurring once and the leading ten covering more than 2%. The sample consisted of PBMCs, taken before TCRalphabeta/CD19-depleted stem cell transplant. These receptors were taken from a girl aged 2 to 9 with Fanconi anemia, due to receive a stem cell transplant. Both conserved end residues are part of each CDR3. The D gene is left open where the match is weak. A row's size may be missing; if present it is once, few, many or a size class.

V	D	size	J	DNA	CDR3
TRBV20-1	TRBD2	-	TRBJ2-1	TGCAGTGCTAGTCTGACTAGCAGGTTTGATGAGCAGTTCTTC	CSASLTSRFDEQFF
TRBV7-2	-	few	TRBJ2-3	TGTGCCAGCAGCTTATTTTGGGGGAGGACAGATACGCAGTATTTT	CASSLFWGRTDTQYF
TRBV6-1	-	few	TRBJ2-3	TGTGCCAGCATCCCAGCGGGCCGCACAGATACGCAGTATTTT	CASIPAGRTDTQYF
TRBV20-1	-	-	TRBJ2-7	TGCAGTGCTAGGTACACCATCTACGAGCAGTACTTC	CSARYTIYEQYF
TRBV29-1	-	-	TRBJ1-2	TGCAGCGTTGCGGGAAAGGTGGAGGGACGCTACACCTTC	CSVAGKVEGRYTF
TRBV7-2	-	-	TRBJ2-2	TGTGCCAGCAGCTCGAGTAGACACAGCAGCACCGGGGAGCTGTTTTTT	CASSSSRHSSTGELFF
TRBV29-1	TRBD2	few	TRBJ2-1	TGCAGCGCGCTAGCGGGAGGCTCGGGGGAGCAGTTCTTC	CSALAGGSGEQFF
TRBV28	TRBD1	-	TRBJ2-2	TGTGCCAGCAGTTGGTTAGGGGGCAAAGGCGGGGAGCTGTTTTTT	CASSWLGGKGGELFF
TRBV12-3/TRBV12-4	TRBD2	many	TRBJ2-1	TGTGCCAGCAGTTCCAGACTAGCGGGAGTAGGCAACAATGAGCAGTTCTTC	CASSSRLAGVGNNEQFF
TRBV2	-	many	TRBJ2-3	TGTGCCAGCATCAAGGGGGGCTTCGATAGCACAGATACGCAGTATTTT	CASIKGGFDSTDTQYF
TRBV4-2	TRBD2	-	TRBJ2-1	TGTGCCAGCAGCCAAGGACTAGCGGGGGGGCGCTCCTACAATGAGCAGTTCTTC	CASSQGLAGGRSYNEQFF